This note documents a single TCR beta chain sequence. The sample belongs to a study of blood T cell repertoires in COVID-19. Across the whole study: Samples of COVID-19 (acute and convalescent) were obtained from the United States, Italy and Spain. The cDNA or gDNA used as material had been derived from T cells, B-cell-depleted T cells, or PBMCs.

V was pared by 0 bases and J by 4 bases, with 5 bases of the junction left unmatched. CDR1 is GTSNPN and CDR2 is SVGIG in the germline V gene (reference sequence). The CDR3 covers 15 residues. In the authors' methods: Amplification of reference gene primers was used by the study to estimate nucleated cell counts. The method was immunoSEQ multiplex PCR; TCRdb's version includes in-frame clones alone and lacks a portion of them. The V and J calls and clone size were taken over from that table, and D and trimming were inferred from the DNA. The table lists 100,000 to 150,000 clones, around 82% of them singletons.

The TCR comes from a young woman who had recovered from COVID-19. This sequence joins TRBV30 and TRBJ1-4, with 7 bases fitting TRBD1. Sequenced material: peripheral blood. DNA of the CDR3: TGTGCCTGGAGTGTACGGGACAGATTTAATGAAAAACTGTTTTTT. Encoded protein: CAWSVRDRFNEKLFF.